Listed below are T cell receptor beta chains from one sample, sequenced in a study of T cell repertoires in cytomegalovirus infection. TCRdb redid the calling of the reads with MiXCR, one entry per CDR3 protein. The repertoire includes a few hundred thousand distinct CDR3 sequences, roughly 20% of them detected once, and approximately 10% sits in the top ten. Sequences were obtained from PBMCs. The receptors originated from a human donor in good health (CMV status not recorded). Some clones in this sample may be carry-over from other donors' samples. Both conserved end residues are part of each CDR3. The D gene is left open where the match is weak. Clone size is not always given. Where it is, it says once, few, many or a class for expanded clones.

V	D	size	J	DNA	CDR3
TRBV7-8	TRBD1	many	TRBJ2-1	TGTGCCAGCAGCGCAACAGGGGTAGATGAGCAGTTCTTC	CASSATGVDEQFF
TRBV20-1	TRBD1	-	TRBJ1-1	TGCAGTGCTAGGGGACAGGCGAACACTGAAGCTTTCTTT	CSARGQANTEAFF
TRBV12-3/TRBV12-4	-	few	TRBJ2-3	TGTGCCAGCAGCCTAGGGGACTTCCATACGCAGTATTTT	CASSLGDFHTQYF
TRBV29-1	-	-	TRBJ2-5	TGCAGCGTACGGGACCCCGCAGAGACCCAGTACTTC	CSVRDPAETQYF
TRBV7-2	TRBD2	many	TRBJ2-1	TGTGCCAGCAGCTTACCGACTAGCGGGAGGGCCGTGGGTTCCTACAATGAGCAGTTCTTC	CASSLPTSGRAVGSYNEQFF
TRBV7-2	-	-	TRBJ1-6	TGTGCCAGCAGCCCAGTGACCGTATCGGGGCCACCCCTCCACTTT	CASSPVTVSGPPLHF
TRBV19	TRBD1	many	TRBJ2-1	TGTGCCAGTAGTATAGCTATTAGAGGGACAGCGGTCAACAATGAGCAGTTCTTC	CASSIAIRGTAVNNEQFF
TRBV5-1	-	few	TRBJ2-3	TGCGCCAGCAGCTTGGCAAGCGGTCCGGGCACAGATACGCAGTATTTT	CASSLASGPGTDTQYF
TRBV18	-	few	TRBJ2-7	TGTGCCAGCTCACCAGGCCCGACTAGCTACGAGCAGTACTTC	CASSPGPTSYEQYF
TRBV12-3/TRBV12-4	-	many	TRBJ1-5	TGTGCCAGCAGTTTACGGGCGCAGCCGAATCAGCCCCAGCATTTT	CASSLRAQPNQPQHF
TRBV11-2	-	many	TRBJ1-5	TGTGCCAGCAGCTTAGAAGCGACAGCCAATCAGCCCCAGCATTTT	CASSLEATANQPQHF
TRBV7-2	TRBD2	many	TRBJ2-1	TGTGCCAGCAGCATTACTAGCGGGGTCTACAATGAGCAGTTCTTC	CASSITSGVYNEQFF
TRBV6-2/TRBV6-3	-	many	TRBJ2-7	TGTGCCAGCAGTCCCCGGGACTTCAACTACGAGCAGTACTTC	CASSPRDFNYEQYF
TRBV4-1	-	-	TRBJ1-5	TGCGCCAGCAGCCAAGCTGATATGGGATTCAGCAATCAGCCCCAGCATTTT	CASSQADMGFSNQPQHF
TRBV7-2	-	many	TRBJ1-3	TGTGCCAGCAGCTTTGCCCCAGGAAACACCATATATTTT	CASSFAPGNTIYF
TRBV29-1	-	once	TRBJ2-7	TGCAGCGTTGAGCCCCCGTATGGGTTGCCCAGCTCCTACGAGCAGTACTTC	CSVEPPYGLPSSYEQYF
TRBV5-6	TRBD2	-	TRBJ2-7	TGTGCCAGCAGCCCCAGAAGCGGGACCGTGGGAGAGCAGTACTTC	CASSPRSGTVGEQYF
TRBV11-2	TRBD1	-	TRBJ2-5	TGTGCCAGCAGCTTCGGACAGGGGTACCAAGAGACCCAGTACTTC	CASSFGQGYQETQYF
TRBV2	TRBD2	-	TRBJ2-1	TGTGCCAGCAGAACCACCCCCGGGACTAGCGTGAACAATGAGCAGTTCTTC	CASRTTPGTSVNNEQFF
TRBV5-6	TRBD1	few	TRBJ1-5	TGTGCCAGCAGAGCCTTGCCGCCGGACAGGGATAGCAATCAGCCCCAGCATTTT	CASRALPPDRDSNQPQHF
TRBV19	-	few	TRBJ1-2	TGTGCCAGTAGTATAGCACGGAGCTATGGCTACACCTTC	CASSIARSYGYTF
TRBV11-3	-	few	TRBJ2-5	TGTGCCAGCAGCTTAGAGAGTACCTCGGAGACCCAGTACTTC	CASSLESTSETQYF
TRBV27	-	many	TRBJ1-5	TGTGCCAGCAGTTTGTATCAGCCCCAGCATTTT	CASSLYQPQHF
TRBV7-8	-	many	TRBJ1-2	TGTGCCAGCAGCTTAAACAACGGCAACTATGGCTACACCTTC	CASSLNNGNYGYTF
TRBV5-1	TRBD2	-	TRBJ2-3	TGCGCCAGCAGCTTGGGAATTCGCGGGAGGGCAGATACGCAGTATTTT	CASSLGIRGRADTQYF
TRBV5-4	-	few	TRBJ2-7	TGTGCCAGCAGCTTGGCCGGCTCAGGGCTTAACTACGAGCAGTACTTC	CASSLAGSGLNYEQYF
TRBV7-2	-	-	TRBJ2-5	TGTGCCAGCAGCTTAAGGTTTCGGGAGACCCAGTACTTC	CASSLRFRETQYF
TRBV20-1	-	-	TRBJ2-4	TGCAGTGCTAGAGGCCACTACCGTGGAGCCAAAAACATTCAGTACTTC	CSARGHYRGAKNIQYF
TRBV7-2	TRBD2	many	TRBJ2-3	TGTGCCAGCAGCTTAGTATCCTTTCGACTAGCGGATTTACCTACAAACACAGATACGCAGTATTTT	CASSLVSFRLADLPTNTDTQYF
TRBV10-3	TRBD1	-	TRBJ1-4	TGTGCCATCAGTGAGGGGACAGGGATGGAAAAACTGTTTTTT	CAISEGTGMEKLFF
TRBV10-2	-	few	TRBJ1-2	TGCGCCAGCAGTGTTAGTTCCGTATACTATGGCTACACCTTC	CASSVSSVYYGYTF
TRBV7-6	TRBD2	many	TRBJ2-1	TGTGCCAGCAGTAGCGGGAGTCCCCACAATGAGCAGTTCTTC	CASSSGSPHNEQFF
TRBV7-8	-	few	TRBJ2-3	TGTGCCAGCAGCAAAAGGGTGATAGCAGATACGCAGTATTTT	CASSKRVIADTQYF
TRBV18	TRBD1	-	TRBJ1-4	TGTGCCAGCTCCCTTCACAGGGGGGCGAATGAAAAACTGTTTTTT	CASSLHRGANEKLFF
TRBV11-2	-	many	TRBJ2-5	TGTGCCAGCACCCCTTGGGGGCGAGGGACCCAGTACTTC	CASTPWGRGTQYF